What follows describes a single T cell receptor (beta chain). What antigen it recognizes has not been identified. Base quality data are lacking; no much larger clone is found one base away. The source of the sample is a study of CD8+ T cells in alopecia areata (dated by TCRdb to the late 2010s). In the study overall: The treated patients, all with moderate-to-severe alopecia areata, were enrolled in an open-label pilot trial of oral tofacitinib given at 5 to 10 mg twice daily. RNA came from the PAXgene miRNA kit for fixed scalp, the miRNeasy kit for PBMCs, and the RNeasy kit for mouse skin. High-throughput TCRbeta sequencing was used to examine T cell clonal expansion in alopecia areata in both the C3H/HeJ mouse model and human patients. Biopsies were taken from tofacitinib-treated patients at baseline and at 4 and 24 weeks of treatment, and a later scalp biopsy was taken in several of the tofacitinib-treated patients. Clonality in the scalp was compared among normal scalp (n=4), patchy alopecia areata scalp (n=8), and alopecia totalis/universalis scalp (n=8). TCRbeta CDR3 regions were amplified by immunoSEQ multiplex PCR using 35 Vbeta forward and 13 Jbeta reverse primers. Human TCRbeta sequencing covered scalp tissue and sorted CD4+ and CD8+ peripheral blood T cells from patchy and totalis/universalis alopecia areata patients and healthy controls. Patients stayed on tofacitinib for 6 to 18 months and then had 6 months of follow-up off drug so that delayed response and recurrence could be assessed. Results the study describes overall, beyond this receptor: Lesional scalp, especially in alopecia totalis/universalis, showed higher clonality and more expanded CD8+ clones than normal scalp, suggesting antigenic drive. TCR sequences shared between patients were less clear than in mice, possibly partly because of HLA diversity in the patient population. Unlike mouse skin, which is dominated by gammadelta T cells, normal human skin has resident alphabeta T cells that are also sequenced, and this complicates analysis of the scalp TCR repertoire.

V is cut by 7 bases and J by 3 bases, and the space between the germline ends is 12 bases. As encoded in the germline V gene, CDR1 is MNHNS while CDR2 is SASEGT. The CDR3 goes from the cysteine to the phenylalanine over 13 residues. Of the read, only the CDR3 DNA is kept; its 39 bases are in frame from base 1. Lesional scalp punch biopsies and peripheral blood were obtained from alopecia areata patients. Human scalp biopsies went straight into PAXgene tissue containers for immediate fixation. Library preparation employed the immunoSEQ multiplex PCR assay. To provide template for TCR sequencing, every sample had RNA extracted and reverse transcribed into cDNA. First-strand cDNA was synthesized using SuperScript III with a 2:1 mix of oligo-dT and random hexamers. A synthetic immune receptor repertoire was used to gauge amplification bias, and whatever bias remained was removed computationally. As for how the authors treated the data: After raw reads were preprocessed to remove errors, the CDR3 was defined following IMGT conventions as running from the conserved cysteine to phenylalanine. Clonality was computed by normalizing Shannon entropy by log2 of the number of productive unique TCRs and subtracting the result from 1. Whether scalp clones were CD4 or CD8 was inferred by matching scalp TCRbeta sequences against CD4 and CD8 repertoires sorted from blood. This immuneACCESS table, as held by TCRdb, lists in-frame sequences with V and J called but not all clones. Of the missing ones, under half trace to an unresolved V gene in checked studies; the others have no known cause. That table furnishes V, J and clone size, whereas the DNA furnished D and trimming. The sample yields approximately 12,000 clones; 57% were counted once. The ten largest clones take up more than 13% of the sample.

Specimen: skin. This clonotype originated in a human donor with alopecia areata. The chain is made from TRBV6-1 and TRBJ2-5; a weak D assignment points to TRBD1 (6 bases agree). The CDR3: CASKRGIKETQYF. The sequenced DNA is TGTGCCAGCAAAAGGGGGATAAAAGAGACCCAGTACTTC.